One sample yielded the 22 T cell receptor beta chains listed below, sequenced in a study of cytomegalovirus exposure and HLA in healthy donors (dated by TCRdb to the late 2010s). Library preparation used the immunoSEQ multiplex PCR assay. For the multiplex PCR, a mixture combining 60 forward primers for TCR Vbeta segments and 13 reverse primers for TCR Jbeta segments was used. The clones in this table, taken by TCRdb from immuneACCESS, are in-frame only. Not every clone is retained; where verified, under half of the shortfall comes from an unresolved V gene, and the cause of the rest is unknown. The sample profile shows about 150,000 clones; over 65% of them were found once. The top ten clones comprise about 3% of the sample. The sequenced sample consisted of PBMCs. All receptors come from a man aged 35 to 55 in good health and CMV-seropositive.

This clone was detected a few times. The chain joins TRBV6-5 to TRBJ1-2; D gene ambiguous. The CDR3 runs 13 residues. V lost 5 bases, J lost 1 base, and 8 bases lay in between. CDR1 is MNHEY, CDR2 SVGAGI, per germline. The CDR3 DNA reads as TGTGCCAGCAGTCCCAGAAATAACTATGGCTACACCTTC. It encodes CASSPRNNYGYTF.

The V gene is TRBV30, the J gene TRBJ2-7; 10 bases agree with TRBD2. V dropped 0 bases and J dropped 6; count of bases not matched to a gene: 5. Germline values: CDR1 GTSNPN, CDR2 SVGIG (reference sequence). This CDR3 spans 14 amino acids. CDR3 DNA: TGTGCCTGGAGTGTACTGCTAGCGGGAGTCGAGCAGTACTTC. This sequence encodes CAWSVLLAGVEQYF.

The gene calls are TRBV6-1 and TRBJ2-5; TRBD2 is a possible D gene (5 bases). Matching the DNA end better, TRBJ2-7 makes the J call doubtful. CDR3 length equals 15 residues. Looked up from germline, CDR1 is MNHNS and CDR2 is SASEGT. The CDR3 spells CASSLPRALSYEQYF. CDR3 DNA sequence: TGTGCCAGCAGCCTCCCGAGGGCCCTATCCTACGAGCAGTACTTC.

Points on this clone: A junction boundary mismatches the germline segment, possibly from a read error. The chain uses TRBV7-9 and TRBJ2-3, with D possibly being TRBD1 (6 bases). Germline-derived CDR1 and CDR2 are SEHNR and FQNEAQ (reference sequence). CDR3 length: 17 residues. CDR3 in DNA: TGTTCCAGCAGCTTAGCCTTAGACAGGACGTCCACAGATACGCAGTATTTT. Protein sequence: CSSSLALDRTSTDTQYF.

J is TRBJ1-1 and V is TRBV5-6; 8 bases agree with TRBD1. The trim removed 4 bases at V and 2 bases at J, leaving 4 bases unmatched. CDR1 is SGHDT and CDR2 is YYEEEE in the germline V gene. There are 14 residues in the CDR3. The CDR3 here is CASSAQGANTEAFF. In DNA, the CDR3 is TGTGCCAGCAGCGCCCAGGGGGCTAACACTGAAGCTTTCTTT.

This clone was observed a handful of times. CDR3 coding DNA: TGTGCCAGCAGTTTAGGGACAGGGGCCTACGAGCAGTACTTC. This encodes CASSLGTGAYEQYF. The J gene is TRBJ2-7, the V gene TRBV27; 10 positions agree with TRBD1. Germline CDR1 reads MNHEY; CDR2 reads SMNVEV (reference sequence). With 2 bases clipped from V and 2 bases from J, the junction kept 0 bases outside the gene matches. The CDR3 has 14 residues.

The rearrangement uses TRBV18 and TRBJ2-2; possible D gene TRBD1, 6 bases. Per germline, CDR1 KGHSH and CDR2 LQKENI. The CDR3 sequence is 17 residues long. Trimming cost V 3 bases and J 0 bases, with 14 bases left between them. CDR3 sequence (DNA): TGTGCCAGCTCACCCTCCGCAGGGGCAGCGAACACCGGGGAGCTGTTTTTT. Amino acid sequence: CASSPSAGAANTGELFF.

The J gene is TRBJ2-2, the V gene TRBV7-8; the match to TRBD2 covers 13 bases. Unmatched junction bases numbered 5, after V lost 5 bases and J lost 5 bases. The CDR3 has 16 residues. The germline V gene has CDR1 SGHVS and CDR2 FQNEAQ. CDR3 protein: CASSPGLAGVTGELFF. The CDR3 bases are TGTGCCAGCAGCCCCGGACTAGCGGGAGTAACCGGGGAGCTGTTTTTT.

J is TRBJ1-5 and V is TRBV6-5; maybe TRBD1 (6 bases). V was cut by 0 bases and J by 6 bases, with 12 bases left in between. Germline-derived CDR1 and CDR2 are MNHEY and SVGAGI. This CDR3 comprises 15 residues. This CDR3 is CASSYSKSGVQPQHF. The CDR3 DNA reads TGTGCCAGCAGTTACTCGAAATCAGGGGTTCAGCCCCAGCATTTT.

The CDR3 reads CASSPRAGTSGGTGELFF. The CDR3 nucleotides are TGTGCCAGCAGCCCACGGGCCGGGACTAGTGGTGGGACCGGGGAGCTGTTTTTT. The J gene is TRBJ2-2, the V gene TRBV11-3; 8 nucleotides line up with TRBD2. Germline V gene sequence: CDR1 SGHNT, CDR2 YENEEA. This CDR3 has 18 amino acids. After removal of 5 bases from V and 5 bases from J, the junction contained 16 bases not matched to a gene.

V is TRBV15 and J is TRBJ2-7, with TRBD1 matching over 11 bases. CDR3 size: 17 residues. Looked up from germline, CDR1 is LNHNV and CDR2 is YYDKDF (reference sequence). V shed 0 bases and J 2 bases; nucleotides not matched to a gene: 6. The CDR3 DNA reads TGTGCCACCAGCAGAGATGGGGGACAGGGGGTTGCCTACGAGCAGTACTTC. Translation: CATSRDGGQGVAYEQYF.

This clone appeared once. The chain joins TRBV30 to TRBJ1-1; 8 bases are a match to TRBD1. The germline gives CDR1 GTSNPN, CDR2 SVGIG (reference sequence). The V and J ends lost 3 bases and 1 base, in that order; junction bases with no gene match: 7. The length of the CDR3 is 15 residues. CDR3 residues: CAWRRAGTGNTEAFF. CDR3 nucleotides: TGTGCCTGGAGAAGAGCGGGGACAGGGAACACTGAAGCTTTCTTT.

V is TRBV2 and J is TRBJ2-5; TRBD2 is a possible D gene (6 bases). Germline CDR1 and CDR2: SNHLY and FYNNEI. The CDR3 sequence is 12 residues long. Trimming took 8 bases from V and 4 from J, leaving 11 bases between them. The CDR3 DNA reads as TGTGCCAGCTCTGGGGGGTCAGAGACCCAGTACTTC. Its protein product is CASSGGSETQYF.

The chain couples TRBV5-6 to TRBJ1-2; perhaps TRBD1 as D (6 bases). V was trimmed by 4 bases and J by 0 bases, leaving 10 bases between them. Germline V gives CDR1 SGHDT, CDR2 YYEEEE. The CDR3 runs to 14 residues. The CDR3 DNA sequence: TGTGCCAGCAGCACACAGGGCACTAACTATGGCTACACCTTC. This translates into CASSTQGTNYGYTF. The complete variable domain, with remaining parts taken from reference TRBV5-6 and TRBJ1-2, reads DAGVTQSPTHLIKTRGQQVTLRCSPKSGHDTVSWYQQALGQGPQFIFQYYEEEERQRGNFPDRFSGHQFPNYSSELNVNALLLGDSALYLCASSTQGTNYGYTFGSGTRLTVV.

This clone was seen a handful of times. The rearrangement uses TRBV28 and TRBJ2-6, with D uncertain. The CDR3 contains 16 residues. V lost 5 bases, J lost 2 bases, and 13 bases lay in between. Per the germline V gene, CDR1 is MDHEN and CDR2 is SYDVKM. The CDR3 reads CASSPTQVAGANVLTF. For the CDR3, the DNA is TGTGCCAGCAGTCCTACGCAGGTGGCTGGGGCCAACGTCCTGACTTTC.

V and J are TRBV6-5 and TRBJ1-1; tentatively, D is TRBD1 (5 bases). CDR1 is MNHEY, CDR2 SVGAGI, per germline. V shed 8 bases and J shed 1 base, with 11 bases lying between them. The CDR3 length is 13 residues. CDR3 bases: TGTGCCAGCGGGAGGACAAGGAACACTGAAGCTTTCTTT. Translation: CASGRTRNTEAFF.

CDR3 amino acids: CASSEARELFF. DNA for the CDR3: TGTGCCAGCAGCGAGGCCCGAGAGCTGTTTTTT. V usage is TRBV2 and J usage is TRBJ2-2; no clear D. From germline, CDR1 is SNHLY and CDR2 FYNNEI. Deletions cut 6 bases from V and 11 bases from J, with 10 bases between. This CDR3 contains 11 residues.

The chain employs TRBV2 and TRBJ2-1; 13 bases are shared with TRBD2. CDR1 is SNHLY, CDR2 FYNNEI, per germline. The J segment lost 12 bases and the V segment lost 7 bases, leaving 12 bases of the junction unmatched. The CDR3 extends over 15 amino acids. The CDR3 protein is CASTRTSGGIMGQFF. In nucleotides, the CDR3 is TGTGCCAGCACCAGGACTAGCGGGGGCATCATGGGGCAGTTCTTC.

The gene calls are TRBV11-2 and TRBJ2-1, with 7 bases that match TRBD2. CDR3 length equals 15 residues. Germline CDR1 and CDR2: SGHAT and FQNNGV. V shed 1 base, J shed 0 bases, and the junction held 0 bases outside the gene matches. The CDR3 DNA reads TGTGCCAGCAGCTTAGGCGGGAGCTCCTACAATGAGCAGTTCTTC. Translating it yields CASSLGGSSYNEQFF.

This chain uses TRBV18 with TRBJ2-1; maybe TRBD2 (5 bases). The germline gives CDR1 KGHSH, CDR2 LQKENI. The ends were cut back, 0 bases at V and 4 bases at J, with 7 bases in the middle. The length of the CDR3 is 14 residues. CDR3 sequence reads: CASSPPGAYNEQFF. For the CDR3, the DNA is TGTGCCAGCTCACCACCGGGAGCTTACAATGAGCAGTTCTTC. Combining the CDR3 with reference TRBV18 and TRBJ2-1 gives the whole variable domain NAGVMQNPRHLVRRRGQEARLRCSPMKGHSHVYWYRQLPEEGLKFMVYLQKENIIDESGMPKERFSAEFPKEGPSILRIQQVVRGDSAAYFCASSPPGAYNEQFFGPGTRLTVL.

The chain employs TRBV19 and TRBJ1-1; possibly TRBD1 for D (5 bases). Germline assignment: CDR1 LNHDA and CDR2 SQIVND (reference sequence). Trimming removed 3 bases from V and 0 bases from J, with 8 bases in between. The CDR3 runs to 14 residues. This CDR3 reads CASSMTVMNTEAFF. The CDR3 bases are TGTGCCAGTAGTATGACAGTAATGAACACTGAAGCTTTCTTT.

The gene calls are TRBV19 and TRBJ1-2, with a tentative D call TRBD1 (6 bases). CDR3 size: 15 residues. CDR1 is LNHDA and CDR2 is SQIVND in the germline V gene (reference sequence). With 3 bases removed from V and 4 bases from J, the gap between germline ends came to 15 bases. CDR3 bases: TGTGCCAGTAGTATGCGGACAGTCGACCCCTATGGCTACACCTTC. Its translation is CASSMRTVDPYGYTF.